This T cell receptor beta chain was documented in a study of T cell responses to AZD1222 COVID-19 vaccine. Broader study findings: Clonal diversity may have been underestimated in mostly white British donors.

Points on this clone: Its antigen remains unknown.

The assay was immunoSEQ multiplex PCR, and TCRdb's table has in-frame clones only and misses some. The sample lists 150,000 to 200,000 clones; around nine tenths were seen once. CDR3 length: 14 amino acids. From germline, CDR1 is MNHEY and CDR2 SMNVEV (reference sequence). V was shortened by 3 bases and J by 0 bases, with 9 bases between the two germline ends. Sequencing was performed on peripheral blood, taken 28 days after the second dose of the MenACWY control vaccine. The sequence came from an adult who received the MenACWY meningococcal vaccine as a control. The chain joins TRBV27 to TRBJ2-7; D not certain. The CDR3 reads CASSLWGDSYEQYF. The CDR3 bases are TGTGCCAGCAGTTTGTGGGGTGACTCCTACGAGCAGTACTTC.